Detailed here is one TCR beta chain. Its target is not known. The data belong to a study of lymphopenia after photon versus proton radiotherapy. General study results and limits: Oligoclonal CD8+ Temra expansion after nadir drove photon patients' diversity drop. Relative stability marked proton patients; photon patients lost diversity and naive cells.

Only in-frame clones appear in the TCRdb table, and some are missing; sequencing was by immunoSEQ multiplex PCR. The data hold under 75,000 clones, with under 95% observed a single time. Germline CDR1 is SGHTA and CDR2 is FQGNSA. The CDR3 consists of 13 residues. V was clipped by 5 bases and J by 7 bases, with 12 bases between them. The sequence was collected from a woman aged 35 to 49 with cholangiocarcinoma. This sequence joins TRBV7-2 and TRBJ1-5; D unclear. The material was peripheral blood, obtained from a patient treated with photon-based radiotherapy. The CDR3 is CASSPKAGQPQHF. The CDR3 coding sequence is TGTGCCAGCAGCCCGAAGGCGGGGCAGCCCCAGCATTTT. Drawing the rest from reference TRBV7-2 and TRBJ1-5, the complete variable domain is GAGVSQSPSNKVTEKGKDVELRCDPISGHTALYWYRQSLGQGLEFLIYFQGNSAPDKSGLPSDRFSAERTGGSVSTLTIQRTQQEDSAVYLCASSPKAGQPQHFGDGTRLSIL.